This T cell receptor beta chain was obtained from a study of patients and donors after allogeneic stem cell transplantation. Each CDR3 protein gets one entry after TCRdb re-called the RT-PCR reads with MiXCR. The sample yields approximately 250,000 distinct CDR3 sequences, roughly 15% seen once. This clonotype was seen at least ten times. This CDR3 spans 13 amino acids. The V and J ends lost 5 bases and 11 bases respectively, with 18 bases between them. Sequenced: blood, either unsorted or a sorted T cell fraction (not recorded which). The J gene is TRBJ1-1, the V gene TRBV12-3 or TRBV12-4, with a possible D match to TRBD1 (6 bases). The receptor's source is a human donor who was either an allogeneic HSCT recipient or a stem cell or donor lymphocyte infusion donor (not recorded which). It is not recorded whose cells these are; they may come from a transplant donor. The CDR3 DNA sequence: TGTGCCAGCAGTCCGACCGCGGGGGCCCAGGCTTTCTTT. Translation: CASSPTAGAQAFF.